Described below is a single TCR beta chain sequence and its context. J gave up 9 bases and V 3 bases, and 10 bases lay outside the gene matches. Germline V gene lookup returns CDR1 KGHDR and CDR2 SFDVKD. The CDR3 length is 16 residues. This entry belongs to a study of blood T cells in healthy people across ages. The second PCR ran roughly 7 to 12 cycles with a sample-barcoded 5' primer and J-beta primers. With 12 random nucleotides, a template-switch adaptor tagged each individual cDNA molecule. TCRdb used MiXCR to reprocess the 5' RACE reads, holding one entry per CDR3 protein. The table lists more than 800,000 distinct CDR3 sequences, 25% to 35% of them singletons.

This clonotype was obtained from a woman of 80 years or more in good health. This chain joins TRBV24-1 and TRBJ2-1; the match to TRBD2 covers 10 bases. Source material: blood. As DNA, the CDR3 is TGTGCCACCAGTGATACACTAGCGGGGAGACAAGGTGAGCAGTTCTTC. This sequence encodes CATSDTLAGRQGEQFF.